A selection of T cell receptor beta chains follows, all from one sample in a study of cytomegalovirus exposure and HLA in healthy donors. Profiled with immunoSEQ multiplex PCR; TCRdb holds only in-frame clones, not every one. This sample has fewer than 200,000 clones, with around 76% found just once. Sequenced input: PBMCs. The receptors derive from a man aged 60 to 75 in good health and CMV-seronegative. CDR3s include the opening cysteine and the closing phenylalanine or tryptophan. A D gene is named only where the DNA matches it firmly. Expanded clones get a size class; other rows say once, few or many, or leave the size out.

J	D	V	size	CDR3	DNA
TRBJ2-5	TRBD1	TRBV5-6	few	CASSLRDRGETQYF	TGTGCCAGCAGCCTCCGGGACAGGGGGGAGACCCAGTACTTC
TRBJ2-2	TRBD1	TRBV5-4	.	CASSSTGGNTGELFF	TGTGCCAGCAGCTCGACAGGGGGCAACACCGGGGAGCTGTTTTTT
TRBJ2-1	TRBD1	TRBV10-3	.	CAIGPTGAGEQFF	TGTGCCATCGGCCCGACAGGGGCGGGTGAGCAGTTCTTC
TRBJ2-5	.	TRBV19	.	CASSFVEKETQYF	TGTGCCAGTAGCTTTGTAGAAAAAGAGACCCAGTACTTC
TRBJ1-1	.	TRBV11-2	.	CASSLISGNTEAFF	TGTGCCAGCAGCTTAATATCGGGGAACACTGAAGCTTTCTTT
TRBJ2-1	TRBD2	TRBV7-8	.	CASSTRLAGAGNEQFF	TGTGCCAGCAGCACGAGACTAGCGGGGGCGGGCAATGAGCAGTTCTTC
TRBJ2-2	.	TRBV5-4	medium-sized	CASSLRSGYPGELFF	TGTGCCAGCAGCTTGCGGAGTGGCTATCCCGGGGAGCTGTTTTTT
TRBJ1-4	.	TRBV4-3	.	CASSQDTVRVGEKLFF	TGCGCCAGCAGCCAAGATACCGTCAGGGTTGGAGAAAAACTGTTTTTT
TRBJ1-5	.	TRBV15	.	CATSTTPLAGNQPQHF	TGTGCCACCAGCACGACCCCTTTAGCAGGCAATCAGCCCCAGCATTTT
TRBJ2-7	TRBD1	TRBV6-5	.	CASRDTGQGVEQYF	TGTGCCAGCAGGGATACGGGACAGGGGGTCGAGCAGTACTTC
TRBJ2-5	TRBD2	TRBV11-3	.	CASSLKQTSGDAGETQYF	TGTGCCAGCAGCTTAAAGCAAACTAGCGGGGATGCGGGGGAGACCCAGTACTTC
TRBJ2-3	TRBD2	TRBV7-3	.	CASSLTAGGDTQYF	TGTGCCAGCAGCTTAACAGCGGGGGGCGATACGCAGTATTTT
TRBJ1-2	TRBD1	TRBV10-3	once	CATGTGANYGYTF	TGTGCCACCGGGACAGGGGCTAACTATGGCTACACCTTC
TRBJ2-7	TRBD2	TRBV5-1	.	CASKASGGGEQYF	TGCGCCAGCAAGGCTAGCGGTGGTGGCGAGCAGTACTTC
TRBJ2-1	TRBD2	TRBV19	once	CASSERTSGGNEQFF	TGTGCCAGTAGTGAAAGGACTAGCGGGGGGAATGAGCAGTTCTTC
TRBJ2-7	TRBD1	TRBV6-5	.	CASSPRDRVEQYF	TGTGCCAGCAGCCCCCGGGACAGGGTCGAGCAGTACTTC
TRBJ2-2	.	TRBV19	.	CASATWGGGELFF	TGTGCCAGTGCCACATGGGGAGGAGGGGAGCTGTTTTTT
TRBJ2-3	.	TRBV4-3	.	CASSQAAQAPADTQYF	TGCGCCAGCAGCCAGGCCGCCCAAGCGCCGGCAGATACGCAGTATTTT
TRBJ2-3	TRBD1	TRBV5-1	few	CASSLGGQGTDTQYF	TGCGCCAGCAGCTTGGGGGGACAGGGAACAGATACGCAGTATTTT
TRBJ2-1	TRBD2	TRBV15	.	CATSRGLAGAYEQFF	TGTGCCACCAGCAGAGGACTAGCGGGAGCTTATGAGCAGTTCTTC
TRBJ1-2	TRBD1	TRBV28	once	CASSPADRERGYTF	TGTGCCAGCAGTCCCGCGGACAGGGAGAGAGGCTACACCTTC
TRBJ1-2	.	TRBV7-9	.	CASSLAETGKDYGYTF	TGTGCCAGCAGCTTAGCGGAAACCGGGAAGGACTATGGCTACACCTTC
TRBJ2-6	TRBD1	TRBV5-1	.	CASSEGTAGANVLTF	TGCGCCAGCAGCGAGGGGACAGCTGGGGCCAACGTCCTGACTTTC
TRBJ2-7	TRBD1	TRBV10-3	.	CAISESTGTGDEQYF	TGTGCCATCAGTGAGTCGACGGGGACAGGGGACGAGCAGTACTTC
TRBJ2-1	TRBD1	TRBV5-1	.	CASSPYGQGNEQFF	TGCGCCAGCAGCCCATATGGACAGGGTAATGAGCAGTTCTTC
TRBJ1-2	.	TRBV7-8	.	CASSLFGDFNYGYTF	TGTGCCAGCAGCTTATTCGGGGACTTTAACTATGGCTACACCTTC
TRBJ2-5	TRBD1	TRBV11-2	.	CASSFTRTGMKTQYF	TGTGCCAGCAGCTTCACGCGGACAGGGATGAAGACCCAGTACTTC
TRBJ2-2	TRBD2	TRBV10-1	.	CASRRTSTGELFF	TGCGCCAGCAGGAGGACTAGCACCGGGGAGCTGTTTTTT
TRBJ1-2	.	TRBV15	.	CATSRDSGTSDF	TGTGCCACCAGCAGAGACTCCGGGACAAGTGACTTC
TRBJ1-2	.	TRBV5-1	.	CASSPLGGRGYTF	TGCGCCAGCAGCCCTCTGGGGGGACGGGGCTACACCTTC
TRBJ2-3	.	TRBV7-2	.	CASSLRRDTQYF	TGTGCCAGCAGCCTCCGCCGGGATACGCAGTATTTT
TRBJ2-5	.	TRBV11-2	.	CASSLAHQETQYF	TGTGCCAGCAGCTTGGCCCACCAAGAGACCCAGTACTTC
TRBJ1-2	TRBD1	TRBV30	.	CAWSVLTGVRYTF	TGTGCCTGGAGTGTACTAACAGGGGTCCGCTACACCTTC
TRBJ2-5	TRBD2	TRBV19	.	CASRTTSGNQETQYF	TGTGCCAGTAGGACGACTAGCGGGAACCAAGAGACCCAGTACTTC
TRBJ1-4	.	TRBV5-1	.	CASSLAQGASEKLFF	TGCGCCAGCAGCTTGGCTCAGGGCGCGTCCGAAAAACTGTTTTTT
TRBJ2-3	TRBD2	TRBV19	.	CASSISGGRDTQYF	TGTGCCAGTAGTATTAGCGGGGGGCGGGATACGCAGTATTTT
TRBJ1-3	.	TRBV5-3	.	CARSLVESSPSGNTIYF	TGTGCCAGAAGCTTGGTAGAAAGCTCCCCCTCTGGAAACACCATATATTTT
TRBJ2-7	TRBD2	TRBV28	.	CASSFSLAGAYEQYF	TGTGCCAGCAGTTTCTCGCTAGCGGGAGCCTACGAGCAGTACTTC
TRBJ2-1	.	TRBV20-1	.	CSAKRLVEQFF	TGCAGTGCAAAGAGACTAGTTGAGCAGTTCTTC
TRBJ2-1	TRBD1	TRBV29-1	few	CSGGQGRANEQFF	TGCAGCGGTGGACAGGGAAGGGCGAATGAGCAGTTCTTC
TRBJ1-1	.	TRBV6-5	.	CASSRTASGEAFF	TGTGCCAGCAGTCGGACCGCGAGCGGGGAAGCTTTCTTT